Reported below is one T cell receptor (beta chain). Its target is unknown. Data came from immunoSEQ multiplex PCR; TCRdb stores just in-frame clones and leaves some out. The sample lists tens of thousands of clones; approximately 96% were seen once. This sample was included in a study of cytomegalovirus exposure and HLA in healthy donors. Findings of the study overall: Generally TCR sequences proved uncommon, though certain public TCRs appeared in numerous donors. Among the CMV-associated chains, a few were confirmed in vitro as specific for CMV antigens.

The CDR3 is 17 residues long. Trimming at V came to 2 bases and at J to 2 bases, leaving 7 bases not matched to a gene. The germline CDR1 and CDR2 sequences are MNHNS and SASEGT. This chain links TRBV6-1 with TRBJ1-5; 9 bases are a match to TRBD1. The sequenced sample consisted of PBMCs. This receptor was taken from a woman younger than 30 in good health and CMV-seropositive. The CDR3, as DNA: TGTGCCAGCAGTGAATACCCGGGACAGGGTGGCAATCAGCCCCAGCATTTT. It yields the protein CASSEYPGQGGNQPQHF.